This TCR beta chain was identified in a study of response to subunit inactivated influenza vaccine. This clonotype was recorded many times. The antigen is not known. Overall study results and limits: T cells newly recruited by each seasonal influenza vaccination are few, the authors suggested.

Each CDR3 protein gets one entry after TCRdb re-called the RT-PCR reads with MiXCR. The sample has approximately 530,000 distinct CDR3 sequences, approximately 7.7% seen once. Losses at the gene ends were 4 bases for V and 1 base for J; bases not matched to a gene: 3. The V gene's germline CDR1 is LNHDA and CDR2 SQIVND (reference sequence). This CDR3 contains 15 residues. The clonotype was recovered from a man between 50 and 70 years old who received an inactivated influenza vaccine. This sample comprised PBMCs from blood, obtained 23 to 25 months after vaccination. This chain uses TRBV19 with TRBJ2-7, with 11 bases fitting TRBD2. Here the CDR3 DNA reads TGTGCCAGTAGTACCCTAGCGGGAGGATCCTACGAGCAGTACTTC. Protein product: CASSTLAGGSYEQYF.